The next 23 T cell receptor beta chains were all read from a single sample in a study of control samples from healthy donors and cancer patients. This table comes from immunoSEQ multiplex PCR, and its TCRdb copy is limited to in-frame clones, with some not included. The profile covers around 97,000 clones, with more than 85% appearing a single time and under 20% taken by the ten largest. Source material: PBMCs. These receptors came from a man aged 55 to 70 with lung cancer.

The chain links TRBV9 to TRBJ2-3; 16 bases match TRBD2. Trimming cost V 5 bases and J 2 bases; bases outside gene matches: 11. CDR1 and CDR2 (germline): SGDLS, YYNGEE. CDR3 length equals 19 residues. CDR3 loop: CASSGPIGTSGGVTDTQYF. Written as DNA, the CDR3 is TGTGCCAGCAGTGGCCCCATAGGGACTAGCGGGGGGGTCACAGATACGCAGTATTTT.

The chain is built from TRBV3-1 (or the pseudogene TRBV3-2) and TRBJ2-2; a possible D gene is TRBD2 (5 bases). Germline assignment: CDR1 LGHDT and CDR2 YNNKEL (reference sequence). V gave up 0 bases and J gave up 0 bases, with 11 bases separating them. CDR3 length: 17 amino acids. The CDR3 spells CASSQDWWTSNTGELFF. The CDR3 DNA sequence: TGTGCCAGCAGCCAAGATTGGTGGACTTCGAACACCGGGGAGCTGTTTTTT.

This rearrangement joins TRBV30 to TRBJ1-5, with a possible D match to TRBD1 (6 bases). The V end lost 0 bases, the J end lost 0 bases, and 18 bases lay between the germline ends. This CDR3 contains 18 residues. Germline V lookup: CDR1 GTSNPN, CDR2 SVGIG (reference sequence). The CDR3 region has the DNA TGTGCCTGGAGTGTATCAGCCCAGGGGTCGCATAGCAATCAGCCCCAGCATTTT. This encodes CAWSVSAQGSHSNQPQHF.

The rearrangement uses TRBV11-3 and TRBJ1-1; possibly TRBD1 for D (6 bases). The V end lost 0 bases, the J end lost 2 bases, and 13 bases lay between the germline ends. The CDR3 has 16 amino acids. Germline V gene sequence: CDR1 SGHNT, CDR2 YENEEA. The CDR3: CASSLDLWTENTEAFF. The DNA of the CDR3 is TGTGCCAGCAGCTTAGATCTCTGGACAGAAAACACTGAAGCTTTCTTT.

This chain links TRBV6-6 with TRBJ2-5, with D tentatively TRBD1 (6 bases). The CDR3 totals 15 residues. The V gene's germline CDR1 is MNHNY and CDR2 SVGAGI (reference sequence). V lost 2 bases to trimming and J lost 5 bases, with 15 bases between them. The CDR3 DNA is TGTGCCAGCAGTTACCCCGCAACAGGGAGCGAGACCCAGTACTTC. Its protein is CASSYPATGSETQYF.

This clone was counted a single time. The chain employs TRBV5-6 and TRBJ2-5, with 7 nucleotides matching TRBD1. Losses at the gene ends were 4 bases for V and 1 base for J; bases not matched to a gene: 4. CDR3 length: 14 residues. CDR1 and CDR2 from the germline V gene are SGHDT and YYEEEE. For the CDR3, the DNA is TGTGCCAGCAGCCTCGGGACAGTCCAAGAGACCCAGTACTTC. It codes for CASSLGTVQETQYF.

The chain has TRBV10-3 and TRBJ2-4; D is uncertain. V dropped 4 bases and J dropped 3 bases, with 13 bases sitting between them. CDR3 size: 15 residues. Germline V gene sequence: CDR1 ENHRY, CDR2 SYGVKD. The CDR3 reads CAISGDPGYKNIQYF. The CDR3 DNA reads TGTGCCATCAGTGGGGATCCGGGTTACAAAAACATTCAGTACTTC.

The chain links TRBV5-4 to TRBJ1-3; D is ambiguous. This CDR3 spans 13 amino acids. V lost 1 base and J 3 bases, leaving 5 bases between the germline ends. Germline-derived CDR1 and CDR2 are SGHNT and YYREEE (reference sequence). CDR3 nucleotide sequence: TGTGCCAGCAGCTTGAAGGGTGGAAACACCATATATTTT. Amino acids: CASSLKGGNTIYF.

The J gene is TRBJ1-2, the V gene TRBV7-9; D unresolved. Germline loops: CDR1 SEHNR, CDR2 FQNEAQ (reference sequence). The CDR3 consists of 13 residues. V was clipped by 5 bases and J by 1 base, with 8 bases between them. This chain's CDR3 is CASSQGYNYGYTF. The CDR3 nucleotides read TGTGCCAGCAGCCAAGGATATAACTATGGCTACACCTTC.

In its sample, this clone was seen a few times. The genes are TRBV6-6 and TRBJ2-7, with D perhaps assigned TRBD1 or TRBD2 (5 bases each). The germline V gene has CDR1 MNHNY and CDR2 SVGAGI (reference sequence). V shed 7 bases and J shed 6 bases, with 16 bases lying between them. CDR3 length equals 13 residues. CDR3 bases: TGTGCCAGCACCAGTGGAGGAAGGGGCGAGCAGTACGTC. It is translated as CASTSGGRGEQYV.

This clone occurred a few times. The V gene is TRBV12-3 or TRBV12-4, the J gene TRBJ1-2; no firm D call. The V end lost 8 bases, the J end lost 2 bases, and 9 bases lay between the germline ends. The CDR3 loop spans 12 amino acids. This chain's CDR3 is CASERGNYGYTF. The DNA of the CDR3 is TGTGCCAGCGAACGGGGAAACTATGGCTACACCTTC.

J is TRBJ2-5 and V is TRBV28; D call uncertain. CDR1 MDHEN and CDR2 SYDVKM come from the germline V gene. Trimming took 2 bases from V and 0 from J, leaving 10 bases between them. The CDR3 has 15 residues. The CDR3 protein is CASSLLLRYQETQYF. CDR3 bases: TGTGCCAGCAGTTTACTTTTAAGGTACCAAGAGACCCAGTACTTC.

The chain uses TRBV6-1 and TRBJ1-1; D is unresolved. CDR1 is MNHNS and CDR2 is SASEGT in the germline V gene. The CDR3 contains 16 residues. Trimming stripped 0 bases from V and 6 bases from J, with 17 bases between. Written as DNA, the CDR3 is TGTGCCAGCAGTGAAGCGCAGACCTTGGGAAAGGCTGAAGCTTTCTTT. Protein sequence: CASSEAQTLGKAEAFF.

The table lists this clone with a few counts. The chain has TRBV7-6 and TRBJ1-1; TRBD1 might be the D (6 bases). The V end lost 5 bases, the J end lost 2 bases, and 15 bases lay between the germline ends. Germline V CDR1 and CDR2: SGHVS, FNYEAQ. The CDR3 has 15 residues. The CDR3 loop reads CASSPLQGANTEAFF. The CDR3 DNA reads as TGTGCCAGCAGCCCGCTACAGGGTGCTAACACTGAAGCTTTCTTT.

The chain couples TRBV6-1 to TRBJ1-3, with TRBD1 matching over 12 bases. The CDR3 length is 16 residues. J gave up 7 bases and V 4 bases, and 8 bases lay outside the gene matches. Germline V gives CDR1 MNHNS, CDR2 SASEGT. The CDR3 reads CASSVGTGGSLNTIYF. The DNA for the CDR3 is TGTGCCAGCAGTGTGGGGACAGGGGGCTCTCTGAACACCATATATTTT.

The V call is TRBV7-2, the J call TRBJ2-1; the match to TRBD2 covers 14 bases. Unmatched junction bases numbered 8, after V lost 4 bases and J lost 9 bases. The CDR3 runs 16 residues. The V gene's germline CDR1 is SGHTA and CDR2 FQGNSA. CDR3 sequence: CASSSRLAGGPSEQFF. As DNA, the CDR3 is TGTGCCAGCAGCTCCAGACTAGCGGGGGGGCCAAGTGAGCAGTTCTTC. Looking up the rest from reference TRBV7-2 and TRBJ2-1 gives the full variable domain: GAGVSQSPSNKVTEKGKDVELRCDPISGHTALYWYRQSLGQGLEFLIYFQGNSAPDKSGLPSDRFSAERTGGSVSTLTIQRTQQEDSAVYLCASSSRLAGGPSEQFFGPGTRLTVL.

V gene TRBV18 combines with J gene TRBJ1-5; D remains unclear. There are 15 residues in the CDR3. Trimming removed 3 bases at V and 2 bases at J, with 11 bases between. From germline, CDR1 is KGHSH and CDR2 LQKENI. CDR3 sequence (DNA): TGTGCCAGCTCACCTGTTTCCGGGGGCAATCAGCCCCAGCATTTT. Residues: CASSPVSGGNQPQHF. The full variable domain, in which reference TRBV18 and TRBJ1-5 provide the parts outside the CDR3, is NAGVMQNPRHLVRRRGQEARLRCSPMKGHSHVYWYRQLPEEGLKFMVYLQKENIIDESGMPKERFSAEFPKEGPSILRIQQVVRGDSAAYFCASSPVSGGNQPQHFGDGTRLSIL.

The gene calls are TRBV7-9 and TRBJ2-5; TRBD2 matches at 7 bases. Germline V lookup: CDR1 SEHNR, CDR2 FQNEAQ (reference sequence). Losses at the gene ends were 5 bases for V and 5 bases for J; bases not matched to a gene: 5. This CDR3 comprises 13 residues. CDR3 residues: CASSRGGAETQYF. As DNA, the CDR3 is TGTGCCAGCAGCCGCGGGGGTGCGGAGACCCAGTACTTC.

CDR3 sequence reads: CASSAGQGSGSPLHF. CDR3 sequence (DNA): TGTGCCAGCAGCGCAGGACAGGGGTCGGGGTCACCCCTCCACTTT. This chain links TRBV5-4 with TRBJ1-6; 9 bases fit TRBD1. This CDR3 has 15 amino acids. V gave up 4 bases and J gave up 10 bases; unmatched junction bases: 9. From germline, CDR1 is SGHNT and CDR2 YYREEE (reference sequence).

The chain uses TRBV7-2 and TRBJ2-2, with D tentatively TRBD2 (5 bases). Germline CDR1 is SGHTA and CDR2 is FQGNSA. The V and J ends lost 8 bases and 4 bases respectively, with 26 bases between them. CDR3 length: 18 amino acids. CDR3 sequence: CASGSRVQFFESTGELFF. The CDR3 DNA reads TGTGCCAGCGGGTCGAGGGTTCAATTTTTCGAGAGCACCGGGGAGCTGTTTTTT.

The V call is TRBV7-9, the J call TRBJ2-7, with a weak D call TRBD1 (6 bases). V shed 1 base and J shed 2 bases, with 15 bases lying between them. This CDR3 has 16 amino acids. In germline, CDR1 is SEHNR, CDR2 FQNEAQ (reference sequence). The CDR3 DNA follows: TGTGCCAGCAGCTTAGGGGGCGGGCAGGGGACCTACGAGCAGTACTTC. Translation: CASSLGGGQGTYEQYF. The full variable domain, in which reference TRBV7-9 and TRBJ2-7 provide the parts outside the CDR3, is DTGVSQNPRHKITKRGQNVTFRCDPISEHNRLYWYRQTLGQGPEFLTYFQNEAQLEKSRLLSDRFSAERPKGSFSTLEIQRTEQGDSAMYLCASSLGGGQGTYEQYFGPGTRLTVT.

The chain joins TRBV18 to TRBJ2-5; 11 positions agree with TRBD2. The germline V gene has CDR1 KGHSH and CDR2 LQKENI. This CDR3 region has 15 residues. J lost 2 bases, V lost 3 bases, and 2 bases had no gene match. CDR3 sequence reads: CASSPLAGGQETQYF. The CDR3 bases are TGTGCCAGCTCACCCTTAGCGGGGGGGCAAGAGACCCAGTACTTC.

This clone was counted once. The rearrangement links TRBV6-2 or TRBV6-3 to TRBJ2-5, with 7 bases lining up with TRBD1. From germline, CDR1 is MNHEY and CDR2 SVGEGT. The junction had 9 bases not matched to a gene; V was cut back by 4 bases and J by 7 bases. The CDR3 extends over 14 amino acids. The CDR3 loop reads CASSSTGPRGTQYF. The CDR3 DNA is TGTGCCAGCAGTTCGACAGGGCCACGCGGGACCCAGTACTTC.